The rows below give T cell receptor beta chains drawn from one sample of a study of tumor-infiltrating lymphocytes in primary liver carcinoma. From the multiplex PCR reads, TCRdb called clonotypes with MiXCR, one entry per CDR3 protein. Of a few hundred thousand distinct CDR3 sequences listed, roughly 60% are singletons. Sequencing used peripheral blood. The receptors come from a woman aged 30 to 39 with primary liver carcinoma and hepatitis B virus infection. Each CDR3 is given with its conserved first and last residue. Each record gives: V gene, J gene, D gene, clone size, CDR3 protein, CDR3 DNA. A D gene is named only where the DNA matches it firmly. Size values are once, few and many counts, or a class for expanded clones, and some rows have none.

>TRBV29-1|TRBJ2-2|.|.
CSIEDRSITGELFF
TGCAGCATTGAAGATCGCTCCATCACCGGGGAGCTGTTTTTT
>TRBV11-2|TRBJ2-3|.|once
CTNSYRAASTDTQYF
TGTACCAACAGCTACCGAGCGGCTAGCACAGATACGCAGTATTTT
>TRBV6-5|TRBJ2-3|.|.
CASTAGKGASDTQYF
TGTGCCAGCACCGCGGGGAAAGGAGCATCAGATACGCAGTATTTT
>TRBV12-3/TRBV12-4|TRBJ2-7|.|many
CASSLEGTTYEQYF
TGTGCCAGCAGTTTGGAGGGGACGACCTACGAGCAGTACTTC
>TRBV6-5|TRBJ1-3|.|.
CASSYGRATGNTIYF
TGTGCCAGCAGTTACGGACGGGCAACTGGAAACACCATATATTTT
>TRBV19|TRBJ2-3|.|few
CASSAGHYTQYF
TGTGCCAGTAGTGCGGGACACTATACGCAGTATTTT
>TRBV11-1|TRBJ2-3|.|many
CASNWWGSTDTQYF
TGTGCCAGCAACTGGTGGGGTTCGACAGATACGCAGTATTTT
>TRBV5-4|TRBJ2-7|.|few
CASSYLAYLPYEQYF
TGTGCCAGCAGTTACCTAGCGTACCTCCCTTACGAGCAGTACTTC
>TRBV12-3/TRBV12-4|TRBJ2-7|.|.
CASSRSRSSYEQYF
TGTGCCAGCAGTAGATCCAGGAGCTCCTACGAGCAGTACTTC
>TRBV7-9|TRBJ1-2|.|.
CASSADSLYYGYTF
TGTGCCAGCAGCGCTGACAGCCTTTACTATGGCTACACCTTC
>TRBV28|TRBJ2-1|TRBD2|.
CASSLPSGRGTEQFF
TGTGCCAGCAGTCTGCCTAGCGGGAGAGGTACCGAGCAGTTCTTC
>TRBV12-3/TRBV12-4|TRBJ2-2|TRBD2|few
CASSSLTSGRSGELFF
TGTGCCAGCAGTTCCTTGACTAGCGGGAGAAGCGGGGAGCTGTTTTTT
>TRBV11-2|TRBJ2-2|.|.
CASSFPSGRKTGELFF
TGTGCCAGCAGCTTCCCTTCGGGCAGAAAAACAGGGGAGCTGTTTTTT
>TRBV11-2|TRBJ2-1|.|many
CASSLVGVEQFF
TGTGCCAGCAGCTTAGTGGGCGTTGAGCAGTTCTTC
>TRBV21-1|TRBJ1-3|.|.
CASSKSPRGPGNTIYF
TGTGCCAGCAGCAAGTCACCAAGGGGGCCTGGAAACACCATATATTTT
>TRBV11-2|TRBJ2-4|.|.
CADRERGDIQYF
TGTGCCGACCGGGAGAGGGGCGACATTCAGTACTTC
>TRBV5-4|TRBJ1-2|.|many
CASSLEKGGGYTF
TGTGCCAGCAGCTTGGAGAAGGGTGGTGGCTACACCTTC
>TRBV28|TRBJ2-2|.|.
CASRKTGTGELFF
TGTGCCAGCAGGAAAACAGGGACCGGGGAGCTGTTTTTT